Listed here are 20 T cell receptor beta chains from one sample, sequenced in a study of blood T cell repertoires in COVID-19. Measured with immunoSEQ multiplex PCR; TCRdb has only the in-frame clones, and not every one. There are hundreds of thousands of clones in the sample; 80% to 90% occur only once, and under 2.5% lies in the top ten. The specimen sequenced was PBMCs or T cells enriched from blood (not recorded which). The receptors shown here come from a man aged 25 to 45 who had recovered from COVID-19.

V usage is TRBV29-1 and J usage is TRBJ1-2; TRBD1 agrees at 10 bases. Germline assignment: CDR1 SQVTM and CDR2 ANQGSEA. The junction had 11 bases not matched to a gene; V was cut back by 3 bases and J by 7 bases. The CDR3 runs to 15 residues. The CDR3 bases are TGCAGCGTTGACTCCGGGACAGGGGAATTAAGTGGCTACACCTTC. Amino acid sequence: CSVDSGTGELSGYTF.

This clone was seen a handful of times. The CDR3 loop reads CASSVTGVSNQPQHF. CDR3 DNA sequence: TGTGCCAGCAGCGTTACAGGGGTTAGCAATCAGCCCCAGCATTTT. This chain connects TRBV9 to TRBJ1-5; 7 bases line up with TRBD1. Germline CDR1 reads SGDLS; CDR2 reads YYNGEE. The CDR3 totals 15 residues. Trimming cost V 2 bases and J 0 bases; bases outside gene matches: 2.

This chain links TRBV6-6 with TRBJ2-2; D is unclear. The length of the CDR3 is 14 residues. Germline assignment: CDR1 MNHNY and CDR2 SVGAGI (reference sequence). V was shortened by 3 bases and J by 1 base, with 6 bases between the two germline ends. This CDR3 reads CASSYRRNTGELFF. For the CDR3, the DNA is TGTGCCAGCAGTTATAGGAGGAACACCGGGGAGCTGTTTTTT.

This clone turned up a few times. The chain is built from TRBV9 and TRBJ1-1; tentatively, D is TRBD1 (6 bases). V was clipped by 4 bases and J by 4 bases, with 14 bases between them. The CDR3 consists of 14 residues. The germline CDR1 and CDR2 sequences are SGDLS and YYNGEE. The chain's CDR3 is CASSPRFRGTEAFF. Here the CDR3 DNA reads TGTGCCAGCAGCCCTCGTTTCAGGGGCACTGAAGCTTTCTTT.

Remarks on this clone: Additional DNA sequences in this sample encode the identical CDR3. This rearrangement joins TRBV2 to TRBJ1-1; D is perhaps TRBD1 (5 bases). Germline V CDR1 and CDR2: SNHLY, FYNNEI. V was cut by 8 bases and J by 1 base, with 8 bases left in between. CDR3 length: 12 amino acids. CDR3 sequence: CASLTGNTEAFF. Here the CDR3 DNA reads TGTGCCAGCTTAACAGGGAACACTGAAGCTTTCTTT. Together with reference TRBV2 and TRBJ1-1, the CDR3 gives the full variable domain: EPEVTQTPSHQVTQMGQEVILRCVPISNHLYFYWYRQILGQKVEFLVSFYNNEISEKSEIFDDQFSVERPDGSNFTLKIRSTKLEDSAMYFCASLTGNTEAFFGQGTRLTVV.

This chain uses TRBV5-4 with TRBJ1-5; D gene unclear. The V and J ends lost 4 bases and 5 bases respectively, with 10 bases between them. This CDR3 comprises 13 residues. Per germline, CDR1 SGHNT and CDR2 YYREEE (reference sequence). The CDR3 sequence: CASSLGGDQPQHF. CDR3 nucleotide sequence: TGTGCCAGCAGCCTTGGTGGAGATCAGCCCCAGCATTTT.

The chain combines TRBV19 with TRBJ1-2, with 7 bases fitting TRBD1. Germline values: CDR1 LNHDA, CDR2 SQIVND (reference sequence). The CDR3 spans 13 residues. Trimming at V came to 8 bases and at J to 3 bases, leaving 6 bases not matched to a gene. The CDR3 loop reads CASSRDRHYGYTF. CDR3 DNA: TGTGCCAGTTCCCGGGACAGACACTATGGCTACACCTTC.

The chain links TRBV3-1 (or the pseudogene TRBV3-2) to TRBJ1-2; weak D call: TRBD1 (6 bases). V lost 4 bases and J lost 3, with 15 bases in between. The germline CDR1 and CDR2 sequences are LGHDT and YNNKEL (reference sequence). The CDR3 is 15 residues long. The CDR3 region is CASSLVGGQDYGYTF. In DNA form, the CDR3 reads TGTGCCAGCAGCCTGGTCGGGGGGCAGGACTATGGCTACACCTTC.

The V gene is TRBV5-4, the J gene TRBJ1-6, with D possibly matching TRBD1 (6 bases). V shed 1 base and J shed 10 bases, with 18 bases lying between them. Germline values: CDR1 SGHNT, CDR2 YYREEE (reference sequence). There are 16 residues in the CDR3. DNA for the CDR3: TGTGCCAGCAGCTTGTCACATAACAGGGTCCGGTCACCCCTCCACTTT. Translating it yields CASSLSHNRVRSPLHF.

The CDR3 loop reads CASSIRQGREDEQFF. CDR3 DNA sequence: TGTGCCAGCAGCATCCGACAGGGGAGAGAAGATGAGCAGTTCTTC. The chain recombines TRBV7-8 with TRBJ2-1, with 8 bases fitting TRBD1. The CDR3 has 15 residues. The germline V gene encodes CDR1 SGHVS and CDR2 FQNEAQ. J lost 8 bases, V lost 5 bases, and 11 bases had no gene match. The entire variable domain, with the rest obtained from reference TRBV7-8 and TRBJ2-1, is as follows: GAGVSQSPRYKVAKRGQDVALRCDPISGHVSLFWYQQALGQGPEFLTYFQNEAQLDKSGLPSDRFFAERPEGSVSTLKIQRTQQEDSAVYLCASSIRQGREDEQFFGPGTRLTVL.

V is TRBV4-1 and J is TRBJ1-2; 7 bases match TRBD1. Germline V gene sequence: CDR1 MGHRA, CDR2 YSYEKL. This CDR3 spans 14 amino acids. V was clipped by 3 bases and J by 3 bases; unmatched bases: 4. CDR3 DNA sequence: TGCGCCAGCAGCCAGTACGGGACAGACTATGGCTACACCTTC. Its protein is CASSQYGTDYGYTF.

A few counts support this clone. The chain recombines TRBV5-4 with TRBJ2-3; TRBD2 is a possible D gene (5 bases). Germline V lookup: CDR1 SGHNT, CDR2 YYREEE (reference sequence). The CDR3 contains 15 residues. The V end was cut by 6 bases, the J end by 0 bases, with 14 bases between. CDR3 sequence (DNA): TGTGCCAGCACCCAACCAGGACTCAGCACAGATACGCAGTATTTT. This encodes CASTQPGLSTDTQYF.

This clone is a singleton in its sample. The chain carries TRBV30 and TRBJ1-1; possible D gene TRBD1, 6 bases. The ends were cut back, 3 bases at V and 7 bases at J, with 21 bases in the middle. This CDR3 comprises 15 residues. In germline, CDR1 is GTSNPN, CDR2 SVGIG (reference sequence). The CDR3, as DNA: TGTGCCTGGAGATTTCCAACAGGGACCTACTATGAAGCTTTCTTT. Encoded protein: CAWRFPTGTYYEAFF.

This chain connects TRBV30 to TRBJ1-2; a weak D match, TRBD1 (5 bases). The germline V gene has CDR1 GTSNPN and CDR2 SVGIG (reference sequence). V was shortened by 3 bases and J by 7 bases, with 12 bases between the two germline ends. This CDR3 has 12 amino acids. The CDR3 loop reads CAWSRTGGGYTF. The CDR3 bases are TGTGCCTGGAGCCGTACCGGGGGTGGCTACACCTTC.

The chain combines TRBV27 with TRBJ2-7; the D gene is possibly TRBD2 (6 bases). Germline V gene lookup returns CDR1 MNHEY and CDR2 SMNVEV (reference sequence). The CDR3 runs to 16 residues. V was shortened by 5 bases and J by 5 bases, with 22 bases between the two germline ends. Here the CDR3 DNA reads TGTGCCAGCAGTCCGGGGTTTGGGCCGGGGGAGCACGAGCAGTACTTC. It translates to CASSPGFGPGEHEQYF.

This clone was detected a few times. The rearrangement uses TRBV27 and TRBJ1-1; 7 bases line up with TRBD1. The CDR3 consists of 14 residues. Germline CDR1 MNHEY, CDR2 SMNVEV (reference sequence). J lost 1 base, V lost 6 bases, and 5 bases had no gene match. This chain's CDR3 is CASRPGGSNTEAFF. CDR3 nucleotide sequence: TGTGCCAGCAGGCCAGGGGGGTCGAACACTGAAGCTTTCTTT.

V gene TRBV6-2 or TRBV6-3 combines with J gene TRBJ2-1, with 7 bases lining up with TRBD1. This CDR3 comprises 16 residues. Germline lookup yields CDR1 MNHEY and CDR2 SVGEGT. The V gene end was trimmed by 4 bases and the J gene end by 2 bases; junction bases not matched to a gene: 8. As DNA, the CDR3 is TGTGCCAGCAGTTCTAAAGACAGGGTACCCTACAATGAGCAGTTCTTC. Protein sequence: CASSSKDRVPYNEQFF.

V gene TRBV7-8 combines with J gene TRBJ1-6, with D unresolved. Germline CDR1 SGHVS, CDR2 FQNEAQ. This CDR3 region has 16 residues. Trimming removed 4 bases from V and 7 bases from J, with 17 bases in between. CDR3 sequence (DNA): TGTGCCAGCAGCTCAAGTCCAGTGCTGTACAATTCACCCCTCCACTTT. Translating it yields CASSSSPVLYNSPLHF.

This chain uses TRBV2 with TRBJ2-3, with 7 bases lining up with TRBD1. The CDR3 runs to 15 residues. Germline CDR1 SNHLY, CDR2 FYNNEI. V was pared by 6 bases and J by 0 bases, with 6 bases of the junction left unmatched. As DNA, the CDR3 is TGTGCCAGCAGGTGGGACAGACATAGCACAGATACGCAGTATTTT. It is translated as CASRWDRHSTDTQYF.

This chain's CDR3 is CASSEGKTGQETQYF. Written as DNA, the CDR3 is TGTGCCAGCAGTGAAGGGAAGACAGGCCAAGAGACCCAGTACTTC. V is TRBV2 and J is TRBJ2-5; D is perhaps TRBD1 (6 bases). This CDR3 spans 15 amino acids. V lost 1 base to trimming and J lost 1 base, with 10 bases between them. Germline V gene data show CDR1 as SNHLY and CDR2 as FYNNEI.